Sequencing of this T cell receptor (beta chain) was carried out in a study of shared clonotypes between healthy human individuals. Germline CDR1 and CDR2: GTSNPN and SVGIG (reference sequence). This CDR3 region has 12 residues. TCRdb keeps only in-frame clones here, not all; method: immunoSEQ multiplex PCR. The top ten hold 10% of the sample, which has 300,000 to 350,000 clones, about 73% seen once. This clone turned up a few times. At one end the junction does not follow the germline gene, possibly because of a read error. CD4+ cells yielded CD45RA+ naive and CD45RA-negative memory subsets. The chain combines TRBV30 with TRBJ2-7; TRBD2 matches at 11 bases. This sequence originates from a man aged 30 to 45 in good health. Sequencing was performed on memory CD4+ T cells sorted from blood. Subset reported: CD45RA-negative fraction. CDR3 residues: CAAGNTSGSRNF. The CDR3 DNA reads as TGTGCCGCAGGGAACACTAGCGGGAGCAGGAACTTC.